This T cell receptor beta chain was recovered during a study of blood T cell repertoires in COVID-19. Looking at the study overall: Sites across the United States, Italy and Spain contributed samples from acute and convalescent COVID-19.

This clone has more than one count but fewer than ten. Trimming took off 5 bases at V and 3 bases at J, with 13 bases between the two ends. From germline, CDR1 is SNHLY and CDR2 FYNNEI. This CDR3 has 14 amino acids. Authors' processing steps: For nucleated cells, counts were estimated from reference gene primer amplification. Clones were sequenced by immunoSEQ multiplex PCR, and TCRdb holds only the in-frame ones, with some missing. V and J calls and clone size are copied from that table; D and trimming were computed from the DNA. This repertoire shows around 12,000 clones, about 75% found once; its top ten account for less than 45%.

The source material was peripheral blood. V usage is TRBV2 and J usage is TRBJ2-5; a weak D match, TRBD2 (5 bases). The sequence derives from a woman of 80 years or more with acute or convalescent COVID-19. This chain's CDR3 is CASSRDYSKETQYF. CDR3 nucleotide sequence: TGTGCCAGCAGTCGAGACTACTCCAAAGAGACCCAGTACTTC. The full variable domain, with the rest looked up from reference TRBV2 and TRBJ2-5, is EPEVTQTPSHQVTQMGQEVILRCVPISNHLYFYWYRQILGQKVEFLVSFYNNEISEKSEIFDDQFSVERPDGSNFTLKIRSTKLEDSAMYFCASSRDYSKETQYFGPGTRLLVL.